This T cell receptor beta chain was sequenced for a study of CD8 T cells in Susac syndrome (dated by TCRdb to about 2019). Notes on the research overall: Repertoire sequencing was used to test whether CD8+ T cell activation and differentiation in Susac syndrome was antigen driven. Clonality of the CD8+ T cell repertoire was compared between about a dozen healthy donors, some 14 Susac syndrome patients and roughly 16 multiple sclerosis patients.

Worth noting for this clonotype: The clone's antigen remains unknown. Base-call qualities are not available, and no considerably larger clone is one nucleotide away.

RNA was extracted using the RNeasy kit, and about 0.45 to 1 microgram was reverse transcribed with random hexamers. The immunoSEQ multiplex PCR assay, covering 54 Vbeta and 13 Jbeta segments, was used to amplify TCR beta CDR3 regions. PCR amplification bias was corrected using a synthetic template baseline for primer optimization and computational correction. Turning to the authors' computational methods: Reads were annotated to V, D and J genes per IMGT and analyzed with immunoSEQ Analyzer, keeping only productive sequences. Clonality was calculated as one minus the Shannon entropy normalized by log2 of the number of productive unique sequences. For each patient and control, public and private clones were evaluated among the 100 most prevalent clones. Clones were defined as Susac-specific if absent from the healthy and MS cohorts, from over a thousand published viral clones and from other ImmuneACCESS disease sequences. TCRdb passed the public sequencing reads through fastp at Q25 and MiXCR, retaining productive beta sequences. Rows with a matching CDR3 protein are joined into one entry that keeps the most common DNA and genes. The V and J calls and clone size come from TCRdb's table, not from the authors' own analysis. This sample holds about 140,000 distinct CDR3 sequences; nearly 95% were observed only once. The leading ten clones occupy 0.27% of the sample.

CDR1 and CDR2 are read off the germline V gene as MDHEN and SYDVKM. From cysteine to phenylalanine, the CDR3 is 12 amino acids long. The read is trimmed to its CDR3 DNA, 36 bases read in frame from base 1. V is reduced by 10 bases and J by 4 bases, leaving a spacing of 11 bases between them. Study-level results and caveats: The number of individuals in the TCR sequencing and HLA analysis was recognized as being relatively small.

Peripheral blood CD8+ and CD4+ T cells from healthy donors, Susac syndrome patients and multiple sclerosis patients were profiled by high-throughput TCR beta sequencing. The healthy donors served as controls matched for age and sex. Bulk CD8+ and CD4+ T cells were purified by magnetic negative isolation, whereas CD8+ TEMRA cells were enriched by FACS. Blood was drawn into EDTA tubes, processed within 24 hours, and PBMCs were isolated by density gradient centrifugation. PBMCs intended for TCR sequencing were cryopreserved in liquid nitrogen and thawed later in a water bath at 37 degrees C. The sorted or isolated CD4+, CD8+ and CD8+ TEMRA cells had a purity of 90% or higher.

This receptor was taken from a human donor in good health. The sequenced sample was CD8+ T cells from PBMCs. The chain is encoded by TRBV28 joined to TRBJ2-1; the D segment is perhaps TRBD1 or TRBD2, each sharing 5 matched bases. The nucleotide sequence reads TGTGCCACCCGGGACCCTTACAATGAGCAGTTCTTC. The translation is CATRDPYNEQFF. With the rest looked up from the reference TRBV28 and TRBJ2-1 genes rather than sequenced, the full variable domain is DVKVTQSSRYLVKRTGEKVFLECVQDMDHENMFWYRQDPGLGLRLIYFSYDVKMKEKGDIPEGYSVSREKKERFSLILESASTNQTSMYLCATRDPYNEQFFGPGTRLTVL.